The 19 T cell receptor beta chains below all came from one sample that was sequenced in a study of T-cell memory formation after mild COVID-19 (dated by TCRdb to about 2021). The receptor library was made with 5' RACE. Sequencing used an Illumina NovaSeq 6000. TCRdb trimmed public reads at Q25 via fastp, called clones via MiXCR and kept in-frame beta chains. Identical CDR3 proteins give one entry, which carries the most common genes and DNA. In all, the sample holds about 400,000 distinct CDR3 sequences, and 14% of those were seen once. The ten largest clones add up to 22% of the sample. The source material was PBMCs or a T cell subset sorted from them (not recorded which). Receptor source: a man between 18 and 29 years old who had mild COVID-19 (a few samples of this study predate the infection). The sample titles of this study are shuffled in the database, so cell type and time point are left out; the donor was told from shared clones.

In this sample, this clonotype turned up a few times. This chain links TRBV27 with TRBJ2-5, with D perhaps matching TRBD2 (6 bases). The V gene's germline CDR1 is MNHEY and CDR2 SMNVEV (reference sequence). This CDR3 spans 15 amino acids. Trimming left V 3 bases short and J 5 bases short, with 16 bases between. DNA for the CDR3: TGTGCCAGCAGTTTGGCTAGCGCGGGAAGGGAGACCCAGTACTTC. Residues: CASSLASAGRETQYF.

This clonotype was observed at least ten times. The genes are TRBV5-1 and TRBJ2-3; D might be TRBD1 (6 bases). Germline loops: CDR1 SGHRS, CDR2 YFSETQ. This CDR3 has 15 amino acids. V dropped 2 bases and J dropped 2 bases, with 12 bases sitting between them. The CDR3 DNA reads TGCGCCAGCAGCTTACAGGGAGAGGACACAGATACGCAGTATTTT. Amino acid sequence: CASSLQGEDTDTQYF.

The chain links TRBV4-3 to TRBJ2-1; possible D gene TRBD1, 6 bases. With 0 bases removed from V and 6 bases from J, the gap between germline ends came to 9 bases. This CDR3 has 14 residues. Germline V lookup: CDR1 LGHNA, CDR2 YSLEER. The DNA of the CDR3 is TGCGCCAGCAGCCAAGAGGACAGCTTCAATGAGCAGTTCTTC. It is translated as CASSQEDSFNEQFF.

In this sample, this clonotype turned up many times. CDR3 in DNA: TGCGCCAGCAGCTTGGCCGGTAGCGGGGGGGCCGGAATAGATACGCAGTATTTT. Translation gives CASSLAGSGGAGIDTQYF. The V and J genes are TRBV5-1 and TRBJ2-3; 11 bases fit TRBD2. Losses at the gene ends were 0 bases for V and 5 bases for J; bases not matched to a gene: 11. This CDR3 contains 18 residues. Germline-derived CDR1 and CDR2 are SGHRS and YFSETQ.

The chain links TRBV12-3 or TRBV12-4 to TRBJ2-1; possible D gene TRBD2, 5 bases. V was pared by 2 bases and J by 4 bases, with 15 bases between. The CDR3 loop spans 16 amino acids. The CDR3 region is CASSLLSGSSYNEQFF. CDR3 nucleotide sequence: TGTGCCAGCAGTTTACTGTCGGGGAGTAGTTACAATGAGCAGTTCTTC.

This clonotype was observed many times. CDR3 in DNA: TGTGCCAGCTCGGGCGAGCGGGGGGGCACAGATACGCAGTATTTT. This encodes CASSGERGGTDTQYF. The chain recombines TRBV7-9 with TRBJ2-3; 9 positions agree with TRBD2. CDR3 length equals 15 residues. Trimming took 8 bases from V and 1 from J; bases not matched to a gene: 7. Germline V gives CDR1 SEHNR, CDR2 FQNEAQ (reference sequence). The full variable domain, with the rest looked up from reference TRBV7-9 and TRBJ2-3, is DTGVSQNPRHKITKRGQNVTFRCDPISEHNRLYWYRQTLGQGPEFLTYFQNEAQLEKSRLLSDRFSAERPKGSFSTLEIQRTEQGDSAMYLCASSGERGGTDTQYFGPGTRLTVL.

The V and J genes are TRBV4-1 and TRBJ2-3, with D possibly matching TRBD2 (6 bases). V lost 1 base and J 6 bases, leaving 11 bases between the germline ends. CDR1 is MGHRA, CDR2 YSYEKL, per germline. The CDR3 is 14 amino acids. The CDR3 is CASSQAGAVDTQYF. The CDR3 DNA is TGCGCCAGCAGCCAAGCGGGAGCCGTGGATACGCAGTATTTT.

In this sample, this clonotype turned up a few times. The CDR3 loop is CASSPTSGNTDTQYF. The CDR3 coding sequence is TGTGCCAGCAGCCCGACCAGCGGAAACACAGATACGCAGTATTTT. The chain combines TRBV4-2 with TRBJ2-3; D is possibly TRBD2 (5 bases). V was shortened by 4 bases and J by 2 bases, with 13 bases between the two germline ends. The CDR3 consists of 15 residues. CDR1 and CDR2 (germline): LGHNA, YNFKEQ.

This clonotype came up a few times. The chain carries TRBV10-3 and TRBJ1-1; 12 nucleotides agree with TRBD1. Losses at the gene ends were 6 bases for V and 1 base for J; bases not matched to a gene: 6. The CDR3 covers 16 residues. Germline V CDR1 and CDR2: ENHRY, SYGVKD. DNA of the CDR3: TGTGCCATCAGCACCGGGACAGGGGGCACGAACACTGAAGCTTTCTTT. Encoded protein: CAISTGTGGTNTEAFF.

This clonotype came up a few times. This rearrangement joins TRBV5-1 to TRBJ2-7; 9 bases are shared with TRBD1. This CDR3 contains 15 residues. CDR1 is SGHRS, CDR2 YFSETQ, per germline. The junction had 10 bases not matched to a gene; V was cut back by 5 bases and J by 4 bases. The CDR3 DNA follows: TGCGCCAGCAGTCTCTCAGGGACAGGGCTGTACGAGCAGTACTTC. Protein: CASSLSGTGLYEQYF.

This clonotype was seen at least ten times. The chain carries TRBV3-1 and TRBJ2-5; possibly TRBD1 or TRBD2 for D (5 bases each). CDR3 length: 14 amino acids. Trimming took 5 bases from V and 2 from J, leaving 12 bases between them. Germline V gene data show CDR1 as LGHDT and CDR2 as YNNKEL (reference sequence). DNA for the CDR3: TGTGCCAGCAGCGCCGGGACGCATCAAGAGACCCAGTACTTC. Protein sequence: CASSAGTHQETQYF.

This chain joins TRBV2 and TRBJ2-2, with no clear D. V was trimmed by 4 bases and J by 5 bases, leaving 8 bases between them. Germline V CDR1 and CDR2: SNHLY, FYNNEI. The CDR3 sequence is 13 residues long. The CDR3: CASSVHETGELFF. The CDR3 coding sequence is TGTGCCAGCAGTGTCCATGAAACCGGGGAGCTGTTTTTT.

The chain carries TRBV6-1 and TRBJ1-4; 8 bases agree with TRBD1. After removal of 3 bases from V and 8 bases from J, the junction contained 8 bases not matched to a gene. Germline CDR1 reads MNHNS; CDR2 reads SASEGT. The CDR3 consists of 15 residues. The CDR3 loop is CASSDLTGEDEKLFF. The CDR3 region has the DNA TGTGCCAGCAGTGACCTGACAGGGGAGGACGAAAAACTGTTTTTT.

This sequence joins TRBV12-3 or TRBV12-4 and TRBJ1-3; unclear D gene. Trimming stripped 2 bases from V and 0 bases from J, with 8 bases between. The CDR3 has 15 residues. CDR3 region: CASSLMYFSGNTIYF. CDR3 sequence (DNA): TGTGCCAGCAGTTTAATGTATTTCTCTGGAAACACCATATATTTT.

This clonotype was observed a few times. CDR3 DNA sequence: TGTGCCAGCAGCTTAGTGCCGGGGCGAACCGGGGAGCTGTTTTTT. Its translation is CASSLVPGRTGELFF. The rearrangement links TRBV7-8 to TRBJ2-2; D might be TRBD1 or TRBD2, each matching 5 bases. The V gene's germline CDR1 is SGHVS and CDR2 FQNEAQ. The V gene lost 1 base and the J gene lost 5 bases, with 11 bases spanning the gap. The CDR3 length is 15 residues.

Ten or more counts support this clonotype. This chain uses TRBV6-2 or TRBV6-3 with TRBJ1-1; TRBD1 matches at 10 bases. Germline lookup yields CDR1 MNHEY and CDR2 SVGEGT. The CDR3 totals 15 residues. The junction had 4 bases not matched to a gene; V was cut back by 5 bases and J by 1 base. DNA for the CDR3: TGTGCCAGCAGTGACCGGGACAGGGGGAACACTGAAGCTTTCTTT. Translating gives CASSDRDRGNTEAFF.

The table lists this clonotype with many counts. The CDR3 DNA reads TGCGCCAGCAGCTTGGGGGCTAGCGGCGAGACCCAGTACTTC. This gives the protein CASSLGASGETQYF. V usage is TRBV5-1 and J usage is TRBJ2-5, with 7 bases that match TRBD2. Germline CDR1 is SGHRS and CDR2 is YFSETQ. The J segment lost 5 bases and the V segment lost 0 bases, leaving 4 bases of the junction unmatched. The CDR3 loop spans 14 amino acids.

The chain carries TRBV7-9 and TRBJ2-5; 10 positions match TRBD2. J gave up 2 bases and V 0 bases, and 9 bases lay outside the gene matches. Germline V gene lookup returns CDR1 SEHNR and CDR2 FQNEAQ (reference sequence). The CDR3 covers 18 residues. The CDR3 nucleotides read TGTGCCAGCAGCTTAGCGAGGCTAGCGGGGGCCATACAAGAGACCCAGTACTTC. It codes for CASSLARLAGAIQETQYF.

The table lists this clonotype with a few counts. The rearrangement joins TRBV7-9 to TRBJ2-7; D could derive from TRBD1 or TRBD2 (5 bases each). V gave up 0 bases and J gave up 5 bases, with 14 bases separating them. The CDR3 totals 15 residues. Germline loops: CDR1 SEHNR, CDR2 FQNEAQ (reference sequence). The CDR3 nucleotides read TGTGCCAGCAGCTTAGCGCAGGGAGAGTGGCACGAGCAGTACGTC. This gives the protein CASSLAQGEWHEQYV.